This record looks at one TCR beta chain sequence and its context. No antigen is known for it. This sample is part of a study of cytomegalovirus exposure and HLA in healthy donors. The PCR ran on 60 Vbeta and 13 Jbeta primers. Profiled with immunoSEQ multiplex PCR; TCRdb holds only in-frame clones, not every one. The data contain some 180,000 clones, roughly 77% of them singletons. The CDR3 has 15 residues. Germline V CDR1 and CDR2: MNHEY, SMNVEV (reference sequence). Unmatched junction bases numbered 9, after V lost 5 bases and J lost 6 bases. Notes on the study in general: Some TCR beta chains (more than 150 of them) were listed as cytomegalovirus-associated. What was likely a sequencing artifact was a cluster of highly shared sequence variants. A later analysis reported that several of the most significant clusters appeared to be linked to common viral pathogens, among them Epstein-Barr virus.

V gene TRBV27 combines with J gene TRBJ2-7; TRBD1 matches 11 bases. The sequence was collected from a woman in her 30s in good health and CMV-seropositive. Sequenced input: PBMCs. CDR3: CASSQSGTGGPEQYF. CDR3 sequence (DNA): TGTGCCAGCAGTCAATCCGGGACAGGGGGACCCGAGCAGTACTTC.